This is a list of T cell receptor beta chains from one sample in a study of PD-1 blockade in classical Hodgkin lymphoma. Assay used: immunoSEQ multiplex PCR; TCRdb lists only in-frame clones, some missing. The sample lists more than 90,000 clones; more than 80% were seen once. Source: peripheral blood mononuclear cells (PBMCs), taken before the second cycle of nivolumab. The receptors were gathered from a human donor with classical Hodgkin lymphoma. Both conserved end residues are part of each CDR3.

TRBV21-1	TRBJ1-3	CASSNRHRFSGNTIYF
TRBV9	TRBJ2-2	CASSARTNTGELFF
TRBV5-1	TRBJ2-1	CASSLLGTSSSGEQFF
TRBV28	TRBJ2-1	CASRQWVAAVRGNEQFF
TRBV19	TRBJ2-1	CASSARLLAGLYNEQFF
TRBV7-2	TRBJ2-7	CASSLEGTKSREQYF
TRBV30	TRBJ1-1	CAWSVGGGRLNTEAFF
TRBV5-1	TRBJ2-1	CASSPATSGYNEQFF
TRBV10-3	TRBJ2-2	CAIRPSGEYTGELFF
TRBV28	TRBJ2-1	CASSPAAGGYNEQFF
TRBV6-1	TRBJ2-7	CASKYSGSSSYEQYF
TRBV11-1	TRBJ2-1	CASSLSSGTEQFF
TRBV5-8	TRBJ2-1	CASSRRQGGNEQFF
TRBV6-1	TRBJ2-2	CASTWNTGELFF
TRBV4-1	TRBJ2-1	CASSQDAVEQFF
TRBV2	TRBJ2-3	CASSADSRTDTQYF
TRBV25-1	TRBJ2-7	CASSDGPGSEQYF
TRBV30	TRBJ2-7	CAWSPMDEQYF
TRBV5-8	TRBJ2-5	CASSGGVTNQETQYF
TRBV28	TRBJ2-5	CASSFRRSQETQYF
TRBV6-1	TRBJ2-2	CASRTSGRLVGELFF
TRBV19	TRBJ1-1	CASSPPAGRNTEAFF
TRBV5-1	TRBJ1-5	CASSAGTGTDQPQHF
TRBV28	TRBJ1-5	CASSFTGDRQPQHF
TRBV11-3	TRBJ1-1	CASSPGGGKNTEAFF
TRBV5-5	TRBJ1-5	CASSLTGQGAFQPQHF
TRBV7-6	TRBJ2-3	CASSPGTSRTDTQYF
TRBV19	TRBJ1-5	CASTGQNVIGNQPQHF
TRBV7-6	TRBJ2-2	CASSLGTGELFF
TRBV7-2	TRBJ2-1	CASSFGALTYNEQFF
TRBV9	TRBJ2-7	CASSSQVSDYEQYF
TRBV18	TRBJ1-1	CASSPLIAGGKTEAFF
TRBV4-2	TRBJ2-5	CASSHYGGGETQYF
TRBV9	TRBJ2-1	CASSPSGRAGEQFF
TRBV28	TRBJ2-1	CATSNRREQFF
TRBV7-3	TRBJ2-3	CASSLMALGPTDTQYF
TRBV11-2	TRBJ2-7	CASSPTRVAASYEQYF
TRBV6-6	TRBJ1-2	CASSTQEGGVDGYTF
TRBV10-3	TRBJ2-1	CAISEPSGYNEQFF
TRBV7-2	TRBJ2-7	CASSSSLAGLPYEQYF
TRBV15	TRBJ2-3	CATSRSRSTDTQYF
TRBV18	TRBJ1-2	CASSPRMRQGGGYTF
TRBV15	TRBJ1-5	CATSRTKTGNQPQHF
TRBV25-1	TRBJ2-7	CASSDVGGAREQYF
TRBV11-2	TRBJ1-1	CASSPQGGSLDTEAFF
TRBV5-1	TRBJ2-3	CASSRAWASGSTDTQYF